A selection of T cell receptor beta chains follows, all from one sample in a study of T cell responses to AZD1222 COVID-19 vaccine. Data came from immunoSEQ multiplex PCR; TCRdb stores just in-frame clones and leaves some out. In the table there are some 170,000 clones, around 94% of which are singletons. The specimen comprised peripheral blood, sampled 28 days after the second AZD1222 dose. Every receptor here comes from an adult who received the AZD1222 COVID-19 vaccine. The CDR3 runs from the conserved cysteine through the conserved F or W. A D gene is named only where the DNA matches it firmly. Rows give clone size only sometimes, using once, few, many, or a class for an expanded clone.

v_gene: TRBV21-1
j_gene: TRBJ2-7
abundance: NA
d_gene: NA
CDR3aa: CASLLSGLAGISNEQYF
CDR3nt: TGTGCCAGCCTTTTATCGGGACTAGCGGGAATATCAAACGAGCAGTACTTC

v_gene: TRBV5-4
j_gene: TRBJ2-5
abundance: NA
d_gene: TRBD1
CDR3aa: CASSSNRGIQETQYF
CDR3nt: TGTGCCAGCAGCTCGAACAGGGGGATCCAAGAGACCCAGTACTTC

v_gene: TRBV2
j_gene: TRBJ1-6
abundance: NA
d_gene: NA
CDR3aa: CASSEVMLSSYNSPLHF
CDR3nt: TGTGCCAGCAGTGAGGTTATGCTGAGCTCCTATAATTCACCCCTCCACTTT

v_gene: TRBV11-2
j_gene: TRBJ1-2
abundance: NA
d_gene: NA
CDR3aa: CASSLDRGAGYGYTF
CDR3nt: TGTGCCAGCAGCTTAGACCGTGGGGCAGGCTATGGCTACACCTTC

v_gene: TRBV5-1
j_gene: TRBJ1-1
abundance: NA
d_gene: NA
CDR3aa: CASSLADWGFTEAFF
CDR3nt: TGCGCCAGCAGCTTGGCGGATTGGGGTTTCACTGAAGCTTTCTTT

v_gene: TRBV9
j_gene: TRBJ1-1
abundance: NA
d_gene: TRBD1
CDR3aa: CASSATGQGDTEAFF
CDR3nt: TGTGCCAGCAGCGCTACGGGACAGGGGGACACTGAAGCTTTCTTT

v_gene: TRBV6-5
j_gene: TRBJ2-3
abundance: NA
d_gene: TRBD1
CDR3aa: CAVGDRGPDTQYF
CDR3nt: TGTGCCGTGGGGGACAGGGGACCGGATACGCAGTATTTT

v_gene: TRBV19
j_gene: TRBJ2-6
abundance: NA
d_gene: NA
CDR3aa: CASNERSSGANVLTF
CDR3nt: TGTGCCAGTAACGAACGGAGCTCTGGGGCCAACGTCCTGACTTTC

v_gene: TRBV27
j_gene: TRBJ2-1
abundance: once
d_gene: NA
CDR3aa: CASSLSGESTQFF
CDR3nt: TGTGCCAGCAGTTTATCGGGAGAGAGCACGCAGTTCTTC

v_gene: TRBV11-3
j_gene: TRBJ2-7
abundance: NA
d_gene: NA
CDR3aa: CASSLDGGNEQYF
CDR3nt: TGTGCCAGCAGCTTAGACGGGGGCAACGAGCAGTACTTC

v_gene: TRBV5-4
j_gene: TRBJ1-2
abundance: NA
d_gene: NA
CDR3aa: CASSQQFTRYGYTF
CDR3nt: TGTGCCAGCAGCCAGCAGTTCACCCGATATGGCTACACCTTC

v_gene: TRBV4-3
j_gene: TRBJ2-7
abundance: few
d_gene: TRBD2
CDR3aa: CASSQISGTSSHEQYF
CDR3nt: TGCGCCAGCAGCCAAATCTCCGGGACTAGCTCCCACGAGCAGTACTTC

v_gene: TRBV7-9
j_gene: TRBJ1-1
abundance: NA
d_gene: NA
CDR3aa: CASSARLDQGFPNQAFF
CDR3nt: TGTGCCAGCAGCGCCCGGTTAGATCAGGGGTTCCCAAACCAAGCTTTCTTT

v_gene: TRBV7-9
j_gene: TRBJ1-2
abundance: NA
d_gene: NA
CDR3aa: CASSLDGVGGYTF
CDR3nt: TGTGCCAGCAGCCTCGATGGGGTCGGCGGCTACACCTTC

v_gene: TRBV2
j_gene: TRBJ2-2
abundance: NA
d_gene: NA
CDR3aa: CASRGRTGELFF
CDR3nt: TGTGCCAGCAGGGGGAGGACCGGGGAGCTGTTTTTT

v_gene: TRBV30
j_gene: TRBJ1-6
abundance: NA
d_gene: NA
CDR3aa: CAWSGPGSYNSPLHF
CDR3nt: TGTGCCTGGAGTGGGCCCGGCTCCTATAATTCACCCCTCCACTTT

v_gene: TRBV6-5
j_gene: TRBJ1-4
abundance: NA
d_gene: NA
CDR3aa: CASSYRGPSTNEKLFF
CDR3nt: TGTGCCAGCAGTTACCGGGGTCCTTCAACTAATGAAAAACTGTTTTTT

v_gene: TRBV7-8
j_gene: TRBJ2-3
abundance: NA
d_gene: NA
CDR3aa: CASSPGRFMGSVDTQYF
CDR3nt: TGTGCCAGCAGCCCAGGCCGCTTCATGGGTTCCGTAGATACGCAGTATTTT

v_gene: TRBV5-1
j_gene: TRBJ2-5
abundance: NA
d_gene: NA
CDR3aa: CASSSKTGQETQYF
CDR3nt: TGCGCCAGCAGCTCCAAGACGGGGCAAGAGACCCAGTACTTC

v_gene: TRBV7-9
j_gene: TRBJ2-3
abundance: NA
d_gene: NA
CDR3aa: CASSLVASTDTQYF
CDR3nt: TGTGCCAGCAGCTTGGTAGCGAGCACAGATACGCAGTATTTT

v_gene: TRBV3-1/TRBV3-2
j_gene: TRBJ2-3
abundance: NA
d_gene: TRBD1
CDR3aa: CASSRTGASTDTQYF
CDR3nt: TGTGCCAGCAGCCGGACAGGAGCTAGCACAGATACGCAGTATTTT

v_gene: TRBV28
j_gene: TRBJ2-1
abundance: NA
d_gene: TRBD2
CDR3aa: CATRTSGRVNEQFF
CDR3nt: TGTGCCACTCGGACTAGCGGGAGGGTGAATGAGCAGTTCTTC

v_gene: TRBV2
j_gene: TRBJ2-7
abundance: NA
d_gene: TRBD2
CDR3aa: CASMGGAHYEQYF
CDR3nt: TGTGCCAGCATGGGAGGGGCCCACTACGAGCAGTACTTC

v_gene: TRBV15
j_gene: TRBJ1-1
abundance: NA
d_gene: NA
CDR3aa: CATSFRGDTEAFF
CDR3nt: TGTGCCACCAGCTTCCGTGGGGACACTGAAGCTTTCTTT

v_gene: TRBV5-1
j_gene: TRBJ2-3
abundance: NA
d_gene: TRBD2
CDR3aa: CASSLAGGRADTQYF
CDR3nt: TGCGCCAGCAGCTTGGCCGGCGGGAGGGCTGATACGCAGTATTTT

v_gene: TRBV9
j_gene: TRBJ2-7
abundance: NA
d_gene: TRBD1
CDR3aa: CASSPTGTAEQYF
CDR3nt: TGTGCCAGCAGCCCTACCGGGACAGCCGAGCAGTACTTC

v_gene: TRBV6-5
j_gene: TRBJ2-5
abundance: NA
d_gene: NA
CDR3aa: CASSYPVGVGETQYF
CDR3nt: TGTGCCAGCAGTTACCCGGTAGGGGTCGGAGAGACCCAGTACTTC

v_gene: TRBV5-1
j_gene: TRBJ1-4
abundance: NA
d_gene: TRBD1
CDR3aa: CASSLRDRPLQTNEKLFF
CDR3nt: TGCGCCAGCAGCTTGCGGGACAGGCCGCTACAAACTAATGAAAAACTGTTTTTT

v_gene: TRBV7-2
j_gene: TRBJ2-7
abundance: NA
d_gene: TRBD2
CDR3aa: CASSRGGPPYEQYF
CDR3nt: TGTGCCAGCAGCCGGGGAGGGCCCCCCTACGAGCAGTACTTC

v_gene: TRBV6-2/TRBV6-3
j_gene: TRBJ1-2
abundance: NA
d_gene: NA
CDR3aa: CASSYSGQFRYTF
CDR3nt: TGTGCCAGCAGTTACTCAGGACAGTTCCGCTACACCTTC

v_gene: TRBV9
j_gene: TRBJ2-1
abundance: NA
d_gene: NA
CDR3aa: CASSVAATGVQNEQFF
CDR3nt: TGTGCCAGCAGCGTAGCTGCGACGGGAGTCCAAAATGAGCAGTTCTTC

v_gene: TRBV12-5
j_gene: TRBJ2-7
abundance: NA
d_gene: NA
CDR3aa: CASGLGILENSYEQYF
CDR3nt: TGTGCTAGTGGTTTGGGCATCCTAGAAAACTCCTACGAGCAGTACTTC

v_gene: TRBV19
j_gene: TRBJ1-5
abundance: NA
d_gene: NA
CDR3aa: CASSIVGASKPQHF
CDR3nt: TGTGCCAGTAGTATTGTTGGAGCAAGCAAGCCCCAGCATTTT

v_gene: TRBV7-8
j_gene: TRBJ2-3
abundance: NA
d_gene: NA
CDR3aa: CASSLGTTYGTDTQYF
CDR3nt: TGTGCCAGCAGCTTAGGGACTACCTACGGCACAGATACGCAGTATTTT

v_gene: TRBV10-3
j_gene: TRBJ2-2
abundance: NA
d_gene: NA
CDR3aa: CAIGSTHIVTGELFF
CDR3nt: TGTGCCATCGGGTCGACTCACATTGTAACCGGGGAGCTGTTTTTT

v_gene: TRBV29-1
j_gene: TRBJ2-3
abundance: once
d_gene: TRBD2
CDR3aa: CSVVPTSGSTDTQYF
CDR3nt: TGCAGCGTTGTCCCGACTAGCGGCAGCACAGATACGCAGTATTTT